This TCR beta chain was found in a study of CD8+ T cells in alopecia areata. Germline CDR1 reads SGHDT; CDR2 reads YYEEEE. The CDR3 has 14 residues. General observations from the study: Shared TCR sequences were less clear between patients than in mice, possibly partly from HLA diversity.

cDNA serving as the sequencing template came from extracted, reverse transcribed RNA. Produced via immunoSEQ multiplex PCR; TCRdb's table is partial and in-frame only. The table lists roughly 150,000 clones, around 47% of them singletons, with around 6.8% in the top ten. A remark on this clone: The antigen remains undetermined. At one end, the junction sequence differs from germline, possibly due to a read error.

This TCR derives from a human donor with alopecia areata. The V call is TRBV5-6, the J call TRBJ2-1, with TRBD2 identical over 13 bases. The sample comprised CD4+ T cells sorted from blood. The CDR3 reads CASRTSGRAVRTLF. The CDR3 coding sequence is TGTGCCAGCAGAACTAGCGGGAGGGCCGTCAGAACCCTCTTC.